This T cell receptor (beta chain) emerged from a study of T cells after yellow fever vaccination (dated by TCRdb to the late 2010s). About the investigation overall: Libraries from fractions with low cell numbers were prepared with the SMART-Seq v4 Ultra Low Input RNA kit. Blood was drawn at multiple timepoints before and after primary and secondary immunization, with bulk PBMC replicates and cell subsets isolated. Two healthy male donors made up the cohort, one aged 18 to 30 years and the other aged 30 to 39 years. To follow T-cell clones before and after both primary and booster YFV17D yellow fever vaccination, bulk TCR alpha and beta repertoires underwent longitudinal sequencing. The paper as a whole reports these results and caveats: The study included only two donors, which limits how far the findings can be generalized. Computational filtering was needed because FACS-sorted repertoires could contain abundant contaminating clonotypes from the bulk population. A small share of clonotypes occurred in both CD4 and CD8 compartments, likely arising from convergent recombination. After the booster, most clones that had expanded after primary vaccination were detected again (around 96% of CD4 and more than 85% of CD8), suggesting broad maintenance of memory. Compared with the primary T-cell response, the secondary T-cell response was faster but weaker, reaching its peak on day 5 rather than on day 15.

In this sample, this clonotype turned up a few times. Its antigen specificity is not known. Nothing much larger sits one base from this clone, and base qualities are not available. TCR cDNA was synthesized by 5'RACE template switching, through which a universal primer site and unique molecular identifiers were introduced. Priming of cDNA synthesis was performed from both the TCR alpha and TCR beta constant segments. Libraries were amplified in two PCR steps, with sample barcodes and sequencing adapters added in the second step. Sequencing of libraries was performed on Illumina HiSeq 2500 (2x100 bp) or NovaSeq (2x150 bp). From the authors' description of their analysis: Demultiplexing of reads and collapsing into UMI consensus sequences were performed with MIGEC, and V(D)J alignment was carried out with MiXCR. Clonotypes responding to the vaccine were identified with edgeR on replicate PBMC samples, with the criteria of FDR below 0.01 and a log2 fold change above 5 up to day 15. CD4 or CD8 identity was assigned to each bulk clonotype according to whether the clonotype was present at higher abundance in the sequenced CD4 repertoire or the sequenced CD8 repertoire. The public reads were reprocessed in TCRdb via fastp at Q25 and MiXCR, keeping in-frame beta chains. Rows matching on CDR3 protein sequence are summarized as one entry with the most common DNA and genes. The V and J calls here are based on TCRdb, not the publication. The sample data list hundreds of thousands of distinct CDR3 sequences, and roughly 13% of these were observed just once. The ten largest make up about an eighth of the sample.

Looking up the germline V gene yields CDR1 MNHNS and CDR2 SASEGT. Unmatched junction bases come to 13, with V trimmed by 8 bases and J by 7 bases. The CDR3 runs 14 residues from the cysteine to the phenylalanine. Solely the CDR3 DNA is kept, with 42 bases framed from the first base. The sample's treatment or condition label is to be understood as: live attenuated yellow fever vaccine strain. At each blood-draw timepoint, two biological replicates of bulk PBMCs were collected. PBMCs were isolated from peripheral blood using a standard Ficoll-Paque protocol. TriZol was used to extract RNA from bulk PBMCs, CD4 and CD8 fractions, and dextramer-positive and dextramer-negative fractions.

The sequence joins TRBV6-1 to TRBJ2-5; 7 nucleotides in the junction match TRBD2. The sample here was PBMCs, taken on the day of the yellow fever booster vaccination. This TCR came from a man aged 30 to 39 who received the YFV17D yellow fever vaccine. For the CDR3, the sequence is CASGQSAGQATQYF. The DNA sequence follows: TGTGCCAGCGGCCAATCAGCGGGGCAGGCGACCCAGTACTTC.